This entry describes one T cell receptor (beta chain). Its recognized antigen is unknown. One base away there is no much larger clone; base qualities are not given. This sample was taken from a study of T cells in Graves' hyperthyroidism and ophthalmopathy (dated by TCRdb to about 2019). Background on the whole study: Peripheral blood was sampled at the time of initial diagnosis, prior to any treatment. For training and testing, the approximately 92 patients in the discovery cohort were randomly divided in a 7:3 ratio. To identify distinguishing TCR V-J signatures, a discovery cohort of about a hundred patients was used, comprising under 45 with Graves' ophthalmopathy and roughly 60 with stable Graves' hyperthyroidism. Whether ophthalmopathy could be predicted prospectively was tested in an independent validation cohort made up of under 20 hyperthyroidism patients plus 17 patients who later progressed to ophthalmopathy. The paper reports TCR Vbeta CDR3 sequencing of approximately 130 peripheral blood samples: approximately 41 ophthalmopathy, about 75 hyperthyroidism and 17 progressor patients. Once sampling was done, hyperthyroidism patients were given methimazole at a starting dose of 30 mg daily, whereas ophthalmopathy patients were given high-dose intravenous methylprednisolone. The study also compared thyroid tissue and blood T-cell repertoires from about 6 Graves' hyperthyroidism patients. Here is what the overall study found, with its caveats: In validation, the model predicted progression to ophthalmopathy with 55% to 71% sensitivity and approximately 72% specificity, a median of around six months before onset. Most expanded thyroid clonotypes (frequency above 0.001) were also detected in blood, a finding suggesting that blood repertoires may reflect thyroid immune responses. In cross-validation, a model built on a 13 V-J signature told ophthalmopathy apart from stable hyperthyroidism with under 90% sensitivity and about 81% specificity, and in testing the same model reached 80%/75%. No statistical method was used to fix the sample size in advance, and group allocation was not hidden from the investigators.

V loses 2 bases at its end and J loses 6 bases; junction bases beyond the gene matches: 6. As encoded in the germline V gene (reference sequence), CDR1 is LNHDA while CDR2 is SQIVND. Including cysteine and phenylalanine, the CDR3 has 14 amino acids. The CDR3 DNA has 42 bases and is translated from base 1. The TCR beta CDR3 regions were amplified from the RNA transcripts. A first-round RT-PCR of the TCR CDR3 used the HTBI primer set with the Qiagen OneStep RT-PCR kit. The libraries were constructed in a second round of multiplex PCR and then size-selected and purified. The libraries were sequenced on an Illumina HiSeq2000 using paired-end 100 bp reads. Regarding the original processing steps: Raw data were processed with SOAPnuke, discarding reads with adapters, uncalled bases, mean Phred below 15, or no exact constant-primer or identifier match. High-quality paired reads were merged with COPE v1.2.5, and unique nucleotide sequences were defined as clonotypes. MiTCR v1.1 was used to align clonotypes to the IMGT TRBV, TRBD and TRBJ reference segments. The analysis was restricted to V-J combinations with a frequency above 0.0001, which together covered roughly 99% of the repertoires. A TCS score was defined as the ratio between F50 (clonal expansion) and ExV (chaos), using BLOSUM62-based TCRdist between CDR3 peptides within each V-J. Welch's t-statistics and random forest reduced roughly 540 V-J features to roughly 13, which were used in a naive Bayes classifier (R e1071). TCRdb reran the public reads through fastp at Q25 and MiXCR, keeping productive beta chains. Duplicate CDR3 protein sequences are folded into a single record with the most common DNA and genes. What appears here as the V and J calls and clone size reflects TCRdb's work, not the paper's. This sample has around 200,000 distinct CDR3 sequences in its table, and around 17% of those were observed once. Around 47% of the sample lies in the top ten.

Graves' hyperthyroidism was defined as stable when no progression to ophthalmopathy occurred over 18 months of follow-up. The hyperthyroidism patients were between 18 and 65 years old and newly diagnosed, with a disease duration of less than 2 months. The study excluded patients with uncontrolled infections, other autoimmune diseases, pregnancy or lactation. Clinical symptoms, serum thyroxine and TRAb, thyroid ultrasound, and orbital computed tomography formed the basis for the diagnoses. PBMCs were separated from 10 ml of fresh peripheral blood using Ficoll-Paque density gradient centrifugation. Trizol reagent was used to extract total RNA, and RNA quality was then checked on an Agilent 2100 Bioanalyzer.

This clonotype originated in a man aged 35 to 55 with Graves' hyperthyroidism. Sample: blood. The rearrangement joined TRBV19 to TRBJ2-5, with 7 central nucleotides matching TRBD1. The CDR3 in this case is CASSIHRDSQTQYF. The nucleotide sequence is TGTGCCAGTAGTATACACCGGGACAGCCAGACCCAGTACTTC.